This TCR beta chain was obtained from a study of T-cell memory formation after mild COVID-19. This clonotype has just a few counts. V gave up 6 bases and J gave up 6 bases; unmatched junction bases: 14. Germline CDR1 reads WNHNN; CDR2 reads SYGVQD (reference sequence). CDR3 length: 16 amino acids. TCR alpha and TCR beta cDNA libraries carrying sample barcodes and UMIs were produced by 5'RACE using constant-segment primers. TCRdb reprocessed the 5' RACE reads via MiXCR and lists one record per CDR3 protein. The repertoire holds over 250,000 distinct CDR3 sequences, 15% to 20% seen once, with 20% to 25% in the top ten.

The TCR was taken from a man between 18 and 29 years old who had mild COVID-19 (a few samples of this study predate the infection). Cell type and time point are not known. The chain employs TRBV10-1 and TRBJ2-1; 7 bases fit TRBD2. Sequenced: PBMCs or a T cell subset sorted from them (not recorded which). This chain's CDR3 is CASSPGTTQRGNEQFF. The DNA for the CDR3 is TGCGCCAGCAGCCCCGGGACTACCCAAAGGGGCAATGAGCAGTTCTTC.